This T cell receptor (beta chain) was captured by sequencing in a study of CD8+CD57+ T cells in acquired aplastic anemia. Whole-study findings and limits: Patients and controls turned out to have approximately 29 CD8+ CDR3 sequences in common.

CD8+CD57+ cell expansion, shown by flow cytometry, had occurred in the patients selected for sequencing. The V gene's germline CDR1 is SGHVS and CDR2 FNYEAQ. V gave up 5 bases and J gave up 5 bases; unmatched junction bases: 6. This CDR3 has 15 residues. A remark on this clonotype: What it binds is not known.

Profiling of TCR beta VDJ combinations and CDR3 sequences used genomic DNA as template. Each CDR3 protein is one row after TCRdb ran MiXCR on the reads. The sample comprises 150,000 to 180,000 distinct CDR3 sequences, roughly half of which are singletons, and approximately 12% rests with the top ten. This TCR derives from a human donor with aplastic anemia. Specimen: sorted CD4+, CD8+, or CD8+CD57+ T cells (not recorded which) from PBMCs. This chain uses TRBV7-6 with TRBJ2-5, with 12 bases aligning to TRBD2. The CDR3 reads CASSPLAGGHETQYF. As DNA, the CDR3 is TGTGCCAGCAGCCCCCTAGCGGGGGGGCATGAGACCCAGTACTTC.